The rows below give T cell receptor beta chains drawn from one sample of a study of T-cell memory formation after mild COVID-19. TCRdb re-analysed the 5' RACE reads in MiXCR, keeping a single row per CDR3 protein. The sample lists approximately 200,000 distinct CDR3 sequences, 16% occurring once. The sequenced sample was PBMCs or a T cell subset sorted from them (not recorded which). These TCRs come from an adult woman who had mild COVID-19 (a few samples of this study predate the infection). Cell type and time point are not known. CDR3s include the opening cysteine and the closing phenylalanine or tryptophan. A D gene is named only where the DNA matches it firmly. The size of a clone is reported for some rows only, either as once, few or many, or as a class for expanded clones.

TRBJ1-5	TRBV7-8	-	TRBD1	CASSLLPDRGSNQPQHF	TGTGCCAGCAGCTTACTCCCGGACAGGGGTAGCAATCAGCCCCAGCATTTT
TRBJ2-3	TRBV7-6	-	TRBD2	CASSAGLAGSSTDTQYF	TGTGCCAGCAGCGCGGGACTAGCGGGGTCCAGCACAGATACGCAGTATTTT
TRBJ1-4	TRBV7-9	-	-	CASSLQVLNEKLFF	TGTGCCAGCAGTTTACAGGTCCTAAATGAAAAACTGTTTTTT
TRBJ1-2	TRBV6-5	few	-	CASTGLRDLKGYTF	TGTGCCAGCACGGGGCTCCGGGACTTAAAAGGCTACACCTTC
TRBJ2-7	TRBV6-2/TRBV6-3	-	-	CASSGDVARSYEQYF	TGTGCCAGCAGTGGCGATGTGGCGCGCTCCTACGAGCAGTACTTC
TRBJ2-7	TRBV12-3/TRBV12-4	few	TRBD1	CASNSGDSTYEQYF	TGTGCCAGCAACTCTGGGGACAGCACCTACGAGCAGTACTTC
TRBJ2-7	TRBV20-1	few	TRBD2	CSARDETSGSYEQYF	TGCAGTGCTAGAGATGAGACTAGCGGGAGCTACGAGCAGTACTTC
TRBJ2-7	TRBV6-2/TRBV6-3	-	TRBD2	CASRLAGAGEYEQYF	TGTGCCAGCAGACTAGCGGGAGCGGGAGAGTACGAGCAGTACTTC
TRBJ2-5	TRBV5-1	-	TRBD2	CASSRTSGGVETQYF	TGCGCCAGCAGCCGGACTAGCGGGGGGGTGGAGACCCAGTACTTC
TRBJ2-7	TRBV19	few	-	CASSIDLQPYEQYF	TGTGCCAGTAGTATAGATCTTCAGCCCTACGAGCAGTACTTC
TRBJ2-3	TRBV3-1	-	-	CASSQGSQDTQYF	TGTGCCAGCAGCCAAGGGTCCCAGGATACGCAGTATTTT
TRBJ2-7	TRBV12-3/TRBV12-4	-	-	CASSFLVEQYF	TGTGCCAGCAGTTTTCTCGTCGAGCAGTACTTC
TRBJ1-4	TRBV7-2	-	TRBD1	CASSYGTGRRKLFF	TGTGCCAGCAGCTATGGGACAGGGCGTCGGAAACTGTTTTTT
TRBJ1-2	TRBV5-1	few	TRBD1	CASSIGTGGNYGYTF	TGCGCCAGCAGCATCGGGACAGGGGGCAACTATGGCTACACCTTC
TRBJ1-4	TRBV7-2	-	-	CASSLWGIPNEKLFF	TGTGCCAGCAGCTTATGGGGTATCCCTAATGAAAAACTGTTTTTT
TRBJ2-2	TRBV4-3	many	TRBD2	CASSQDSLAGLIGELFF	TGCGCCAGCAGCCAAGACTCACTAGCGGGATTGATAGGGGAGCTGTTTTTT
TRBJ2-5	TRBV4-3	few	-	CASSQAWPVWVETQYF	TGCGCCAGCAGCCAAGCTTGGCCGGTGTGGGTGGAGACCCAGTACTTC
TRBJ2-5	TRBV5-1	-	TRBD2	CASSRGLAGETETQYF	TGCGCCAGCAGCCGGGGACTAGCGGGAGAAACTGAGACCCAGTACTTC
TRBJ2-1	TRBV3-1	few	TRBD1	CASSRVAGGRNEQFF	TGTGCCAGCAGCCGGGTGGCAGGGGGCAGGAATGAGCAGTTCTTC
TRBJ1-2	TRBV18	-	-	CASSPTRGTTYGYTF	TGTGCCAGCTCACCTACTCGGGGAACCACCTATGGCTACACCTTC
TRBJ2-3	TRBV7-2	-	-	CASSQDPQVAQYF	TGTGCCAGCAGTCAGGACCCCCAAGTCGCGCAGTATTTT
TRBJ2-1	TRBV20-1	-	-	CSVPGQTYNEQFF	TGCAGTGTACCGGGACAAACCTACAATGAGCAGTTCTTC